Given below is one TCR beta chain in context. The data derive from a study of blood T cell repertoires in COVID-19. Profiling relied on immunoSEQ multiplex PCR, and the TCRdb table lists in-frame clones only, not all of them. The data contain approximately 300,000 clones, 85% to 90% of them singletons. The ends lost 4 bases at V and 4 bases at J; junction bases unmatched: 10. Germline lookup yields CDR1 MNHEY and CDR2 SMNVEV (reference sequence). The CDR3 is made up of 16 amino acids. The V call is TRBV27, the J call TRBJ1-5, with 7 nucleotides matching TRBD1. This receptor was taken from a woman in her 30s with COVID-19, enrolled during active disease. Sequencing input: peripheral blood. CDR3 residues: CASSSIMRDSNQPQHF. The CDR3 DNA sequence: TGTGCCAGCAGTTCGATTATGCGGGACAGTAATCAGCCCCAGCATTTT.